A selection of T cell receptor beta chains follows, all from one sample in a study of cytotoxic CD8 clonotypes in ibrutinib-treated CLL. Generated by immunoSEQ multiplex PCR, the TCRdb table keeps only in-frame clones and is missing some. The sample contains approximately 280,000 clones, 70% to 80% of which appear only once. The sample consisted of PBMCs, taken at disease progression, from a patient treated with ibrutinib. These TCRs come from a human donor with chronic lymphocytic leukemia. Both conserved end residues are part of each CDR3. Each record gives: clone size, V gene, D gene, J gene, CDR3 protein, CDR3 DNA. The D gene is left open where the match is weak. A clone size is listed for some rows: how often the clone was seen (once, few, many), or a class if it is expanded.

once,TRBV27,NA,TRBJ2-7,CASSPTGARWTYEQYF,TGTGCCAGCAGCCCAACTGGGGCTAGGTGGACCTACGAGCAGTACTTC
NA,TRBV6-5,NA,TRBJ2-7,CASSYSNRFTYEQYF,TGTGCCAGCAGTTACTCGAACAGGTTCACCTACGAGCAGTACTTC
few,TRBV10-3,NA,TRBJ2-7,CAISAGTFSSYEQYF,TGTGCCATCAGCGCCGGGACTTTCAGCTCCTACGAGCAGTACTTC
NA,TRBV5-6,NA,TRBJ2-5,CASSLESGTGMETQYF,TGTGCCAGCAGCTTGGAGTCCGGAACAGGGATGGAGACCCAGTACTTC
NA,TRBV10-3,NA,TRBJ2-7,CAIRKDSTYEQYF,TGTGCCATCAGAAAGGACAGTACTTACGAGCAGTACTTC
once,TRBV7-8,TRBD2,TRBJ2-1,CASSRGLAVTYNEQFF,TGTGCCAGCAGCCGAGGACTAGCGGTTACCTACAATGAGCAGTTCTTC
NA,TRBV7-2,NA,TRBJ2-1,CASSLRAGASNEQFF,TGTGCCAGCAGCTTAAGGGCAGGGGCGTCCAATGAGCAGTTCTTC
once,TRBV9,TRBD1,TRBJ1-2,CASSDRQGERGYGYTF,TGTGCCAGCAGCGACCGACAGGGGGAGAGAGGCTATGGCTACACCTTC
NA,TRBV28,NA,TRBJ1-5,CASSSTNLGRRGNQPQHF,TGTGCCAGCAGTTCCACAAACCTCGGACGGCGTGGCAATCAGCCCCAGCATTTT
once,TRBV5-6,NA,TRBJ2-5,CASSLERSGQYQETQYF,TGTGCCAGCAGCTTGGAACGGTCAGGACAGTACCAAGAGACCCAGTACTTC
NA,TRBV6-6,NA,TRBJ1-1,CASSYSMPNREAFF,TGTGCCAGCAGTTACTCGATGCCGAACAGGGAAGCTTTCTTT
NA,TRBV5-1,TRBD1,TRBJ1-6,CASRNQNRGLNSPLHF,TGCGCCAGCAGAAACCAAAACAGGGGGCTGAATTCACCCCTCCACTTT
few,TRBV6-6,TRBD2,TRBJ2-1,CASRDRTSDRNEQFF,TGTGCCAGCAGGGACCGGACTAGCGATAGGAATGAGCAGTTCTTC
NA,TRBV4-1,TRBD2,TRBJ2-2,CASSQGSLAGGQHGELFF,TGCGCCAGCAGCCAAGGGTCTCTAGCGGGGGGCCAGCACGGGGAGCTGTTTTTT
once,TRBV11-2,TRBD2,TRBJ2-5,CASSPFPGGGTQYF,TGTGCCAGCAGCCCCTTTCCGGGAGGGGGTACCCAGTACTTC
NA,TRBV30,TRBD1,TRBJ1-4,CAGGQGRRGNEKLFF,TGTGCCGGGGGACAGGGCCGACGCGGTAATGAAAAACTGTTTTTT
NA,TRBV11-2,TRBD2,TRBJ2-7,CASSSGTSGSLEQYF,TGTGCCAGCAGCTCCGGGACTAGCGGGAGTCTGGAGCAGTACTTC
NA,TRBV10-3,NA,TRBJ1-1,CAISEWGEGTEAFF,TGTGCCATCAGTGAGTGGGGGGAAGGCACTGAAGCTTTCTTT
NA,TRBV10-1,NA,TRBJ2-7,CASSARRGQPASEQYF,TGCGCCAGCAGTGCCCGGCGGGGACAGCCCGCCTCCGAGCAGTACTTC
NA,TRBV9,NA,TRBJ1-6,CASSVGPRENSPLHF,TGTGCCAGCAGCGTAGGCCCGCGGGAAAATTCACCCCTCCACTTT
NA,TRBV29-1,NA,TRBJ2-1,CSVANGGLEWEKVF,TGCAGCGTTGCTAATGGCGGGCTGGAGTGGGAAAAAGTCTTC
once,TRBV7-9,NA,TRBJ2-7,CASSLYPELTYEQYF,TGTGCCAGCAGCTTATATCCCGAACTTACCTACGAGCAGTACTTC
NA,TRBV29-1,TRBD1,TRBJ1-2,CSVKDRGYGYTF,TGCAGCGTCAAGGACAGGGGGTATGGCTACACCTTC
NA,TRBV5-1,NA,TRBJ2-7,CASSQAGQTYEQYF,TGCGCCAGCAGCCAAGCGGGACAAACCTACGAGCAGTACTTC
NA,TRBV7-2,TRBD1,TRBJ2-1,CASSSDRGRSNEQFF,TGTGCCAGCAGCTCCGACAGGGGGCGGAGCAATGAGCAGTTCTTC
few,TRBV11-1,TRBD1,TRBJ2-2,CASSLEQGTGELFF,TGTGCCAGCAGCTTAGAACAGGGGACGGGGGAGCTGTTTTTT
NA,TRBV5-1,NA,TRBJ2-3,CASSLVSSGTDTQYF,TGCGCCAGCAGCTTGGTCAGTAGCGGCACAGATACGCAGTATTTT
NA,TRBV19,NA,TRBJ2-3,CASWTRVRTDTQYF,TGTGCCAGCTGGACAAGGGTCCGCACAGATACGCAGTATTTT
NA,TRBV2,NA,TRBJ2-7,CASKGTPYEQYF,TGTGCCAGCAAGGGCACTCCCTACGAGCAGTACTTC
NA,TRBV10-3,NA,TRBJ1-5,CAISESAAYSNQPQHF,TGTGCCATCAGTGAGTCGGCAGCCTATAGCAATCAGCCCCAGCATTTT
NA,TRBV7-3,NA,TRBJ2-1,CASRKDPSDYNEQFF,TGTGCCAGCAGGAAGGACCCCTCAGATTACAATGAGCAGTTCTTC
NA,TRBV18,NA,TRBJ1-2,CASSLILDSSYGYTF,TGTGCCAGCTCACTAATCCTTGACAGTAGTTATGGCTACACCTTC
NA,TRBV19,TRBD1,TRBJ1-2,CASNRSGGGHGYTF,TGTGCCAGTAACCGCTCAGGGGGCGGGCATGGCTACACCTTC
NA,TRBV5-4,TRBD1,TRBJ2-2,CASSIKQGLAGELFF,TGTGCCAGCAGTATAAAACAGGGGTTGGCCGGGGAGCTGTTTTTT
few,TRBV5-1,NA,TRBJ1-6,CASSLAAENSPLHF,TGCGCCAGCAGCTTGGCGGCAGAGAATTCACCCCTCCACTTT
once,TRBV19,NA,TRBJ2-1,CATGRHDEQFF,TGTGCCACTGGCCGCCATGATGAGCAGTTCTTC
NA,TRBV5-4,NA,TRBJ2-7,CASSYGPGVPYEQYF,TGTGCCAGCAGCTACGGACCGGGAGTTCCCTACGAGCAGTACTTC
NA,TRBV25-1,NA,TRBJ2-5,CASSDLYRAQETQYF,TGTGCCAGCAGTGATTTGTACAGGGCCCAAGAGACCCAGTACTTC
NA,TRBV7-9,NA,TRBJ2-5,CASSPSGETQYF,TGTGCCAGCAGCCCCAGTGGAGAGACCCAGTACTTC
NA,TRBV10-1,NA,TRBJ2-4,CASSEGGAGNIQYF,TGCGCCAGCAGTGAGGGAGGGGCGGGAAACATTCAGTACTTC
NA,TRBV6-5,NA,TRBJ1-2,CASSYRQDNYGYTF,TGTGCCAGCAGTTACAGACAGGATAACTATGGCTACACCTTC
NA,TRBV9,TRBD2,TRBJ2-7,CASLLPGLAEYEQYF,TGTGCCAGCCTCCTCCCGGGACTAGCGGAGTACGAGCAGTACTTC
once,TRBV27,NA,TRBJ2-1,CASSLNYDNEQFF,TGTGCCAGCAGTTTAAACTACGACAATGAGCAGTTCTTC
NA,TRBV27,NA,TRBJ2-1,CASRVEGGGNHRDNEQFF,TGTGCCAGCAGGGTCGAGGGCGGTGGGAATCATCGTGACAATGAGCAGTTCTTC
NA,TRBV10-3,NA,TRBJ2-3,CAISESGRSGADTQYF,TGTGCCATCAGTGAGTCCGGCAGGAGTGGCGCAGATACGCAGTATTTT
NA,TRBV6-5,TRBD2,TRBJ2-5,CASRVAGGRETQYF,TGTGCCAGCAGAGTCGCGGGGGGCCGCGAGACCCAGTACTTC
few,TRBV19,NA,TRBJ2-7,CASSISGGTSYEQYF,TGTGCCAGTAGTATTAGTGGCGGAACCTCCTACGAGCAGTACTTC
NA,TRBV27,TRBD1,TRBJ2-7,CASSFGPWRKGTGGSYEQYF,TGTGCCAGCAGTTTTGGCCCTTGGCGCAAGGGGACAGGGGGTTCATACGAGCAGTACTTC
NA,TRBV18,NA,TRBJ2-6,CASSPLRLGANVLTF,TGTGCCAGCTCACCCCTGAGGCTTGGGGCCAACGTCCTGACTTTC
NA,TRBV9,TRBD1,TRBJ1-1,CASGLNRGRNTEAFF,TGTGCCAGCGGCTTAAACAGGGGCAGGAACACTGAAGCTTTCTTT